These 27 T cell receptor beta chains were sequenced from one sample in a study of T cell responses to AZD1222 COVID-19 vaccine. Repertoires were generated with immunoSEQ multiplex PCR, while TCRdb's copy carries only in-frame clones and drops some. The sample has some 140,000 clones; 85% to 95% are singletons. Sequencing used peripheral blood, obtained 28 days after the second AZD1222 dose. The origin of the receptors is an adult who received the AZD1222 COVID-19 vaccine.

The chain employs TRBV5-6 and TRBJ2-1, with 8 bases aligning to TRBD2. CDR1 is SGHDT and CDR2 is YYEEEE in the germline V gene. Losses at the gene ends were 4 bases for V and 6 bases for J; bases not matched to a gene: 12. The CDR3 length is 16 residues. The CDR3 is CASSTIGGGPLNEQFF. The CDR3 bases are TGTGCCAGCAGCACCATCGGCGGGGGGCCCCTCAATGAGCAGTTCTTC.

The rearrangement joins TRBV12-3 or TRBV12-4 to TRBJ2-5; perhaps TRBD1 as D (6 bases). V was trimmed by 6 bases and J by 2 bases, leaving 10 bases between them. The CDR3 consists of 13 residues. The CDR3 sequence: CASSRGQQETQYF. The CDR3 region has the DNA TGTGCCAGCAGCCGTGGACAGCAAGAGACCCAGTACTTC.

The CDR3 spells CASSLGRGKNIQYF. In DNA form, the CDR3 reads TGTGCCAGCAGCTTAGGCCGGGGAAAAAACATTCAGTACTTC. The J gene is TRBJ2-4, the V gene TRBV11-3, with a tentative D call TRBD2 (5 bases). The CDR3 spans 14 residues. Trimming cost V 1 base and J 4 bases, with 8 bases left between them. The germline gives CDR1 SGHNT, CDR2 YENEEA.

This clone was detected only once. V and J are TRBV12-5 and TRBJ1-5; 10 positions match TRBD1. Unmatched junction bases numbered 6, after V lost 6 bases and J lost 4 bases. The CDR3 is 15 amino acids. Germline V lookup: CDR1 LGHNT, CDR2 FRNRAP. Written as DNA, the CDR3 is TGTGCTAGTGGGGTCGGACAGGGGGGAAATCAGCCCCAGCATTTT. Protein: CASGVGQGGNQPQHF. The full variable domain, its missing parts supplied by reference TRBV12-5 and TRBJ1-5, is DARVTQTPRHKVTEMGQEVTMRCQPILGHNTVFWYRQTMMQGLELLAYFRNRAPLDDSGMPKDRFSAEMPDATLATLKIQPSEPRDSAVYFCASGVGQGGNQPQHFGDGTRLSIL.

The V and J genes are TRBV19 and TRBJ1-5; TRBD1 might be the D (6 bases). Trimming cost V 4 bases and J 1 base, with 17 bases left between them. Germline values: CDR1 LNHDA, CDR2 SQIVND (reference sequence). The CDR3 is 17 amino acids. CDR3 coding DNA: TGTGCCAGTAGTACCTCTATGGGGGGCGAAAGCAATCAGCCCCAGCATTTT. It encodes CASSTSMGGESNQPQHF.

CDR3 coding DNA: TGTGCCAGCAGTCCTTCGGGTAGTTCCTATGGCTACACCTTC. It is translated as CASSPSGSSYGYTF. The chain employs TRBV28 and TRBJ1-2; D gene ambiguous. The CDR3 is 14 amino acids. Germline V gene sequence: CDR1 MDHEN, CDR2 SYDVKM. V lost 5 bases to trimming and J lost 4 bases, with 14 bases between them.

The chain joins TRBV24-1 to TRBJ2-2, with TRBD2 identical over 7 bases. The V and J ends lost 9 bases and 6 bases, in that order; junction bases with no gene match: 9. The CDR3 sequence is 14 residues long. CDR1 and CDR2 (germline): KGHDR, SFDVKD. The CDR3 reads CATARGGGSGELFF. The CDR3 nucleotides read TGTGCCACCGCGCGAGGCGGGGGTTCCGGGGAGCTGTTTTTT.

CDR3 in amino acids: CASSLQRGNTEAFF. The CDR3 DNA reads TGTGCCAGCAGCTTACAGAGGGGGAACACTGAAGCTTTCTTT. The chain combines TRBV11-2 with TRBJ1-1; D is possibly TRBD1 (5 bases). CDR3 length: 14 amino acids. Trimming removed 2 bases from V and 1 base from J, with 8 bases in between. CDR1 SGHAT and CDR2 FQNNGV come from the germline V gene.

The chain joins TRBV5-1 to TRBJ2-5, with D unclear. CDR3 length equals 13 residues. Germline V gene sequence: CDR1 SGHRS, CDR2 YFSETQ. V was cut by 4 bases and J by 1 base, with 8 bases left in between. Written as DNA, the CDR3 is TGCGCCAGCAGCATCCAGGCCCAAGAGACCCAGTACTTC. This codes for CASSIQAQETQYF. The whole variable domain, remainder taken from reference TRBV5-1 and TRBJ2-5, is KAGVTQTPRYLIKTRGQQVTLSCSPISGHRSVSWYQQTPGQGLQFLFEYFSETQRNKGNFPGRFSGRQFSNSRSEMNVSTLELGDSALYLCASSIQAQETQYFGPGTRLLVL.

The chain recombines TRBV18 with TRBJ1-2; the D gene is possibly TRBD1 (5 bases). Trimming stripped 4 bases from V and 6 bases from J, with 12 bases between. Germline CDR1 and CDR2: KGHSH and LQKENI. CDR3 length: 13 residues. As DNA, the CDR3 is TGTGCCAGCTCACTCCGGGACGAGCATGGCTACACCTTC. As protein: CASSLRDEHGYTF.

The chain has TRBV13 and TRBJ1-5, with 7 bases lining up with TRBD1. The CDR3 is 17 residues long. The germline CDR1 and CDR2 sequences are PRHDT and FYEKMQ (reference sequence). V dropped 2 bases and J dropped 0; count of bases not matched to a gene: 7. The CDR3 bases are TGTGCCAGCAGCTTATCGGGACAGTACTATAGCAATCAGCCCCAGCATTTT. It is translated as CASSLSGQYYSNQPQHF.

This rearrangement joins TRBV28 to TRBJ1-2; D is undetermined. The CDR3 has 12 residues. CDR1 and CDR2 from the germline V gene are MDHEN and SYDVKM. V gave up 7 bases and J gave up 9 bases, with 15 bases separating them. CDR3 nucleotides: TGTGCCAGCACCGCGTTTGGGAATAGCTACACCTTC. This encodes CASTAFGNSYTF.

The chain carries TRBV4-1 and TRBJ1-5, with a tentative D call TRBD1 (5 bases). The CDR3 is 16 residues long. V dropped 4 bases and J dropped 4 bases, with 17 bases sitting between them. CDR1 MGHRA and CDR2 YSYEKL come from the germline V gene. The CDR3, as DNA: TGCGCCAGCAGCCGGACCCCTCCAGGGTTGAATCAGCCCCAGCATTTT. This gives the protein CASSRTPPGLNQPQHF.

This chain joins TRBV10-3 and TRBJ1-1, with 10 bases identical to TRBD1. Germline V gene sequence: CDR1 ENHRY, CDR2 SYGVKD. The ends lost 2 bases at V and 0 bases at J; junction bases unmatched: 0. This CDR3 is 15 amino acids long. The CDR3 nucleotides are TGTGCCATCAGTGAGGGGACAGGGGTGAACACTGAAGCTTTCTTT. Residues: CAISEGTGVNTEAFF.

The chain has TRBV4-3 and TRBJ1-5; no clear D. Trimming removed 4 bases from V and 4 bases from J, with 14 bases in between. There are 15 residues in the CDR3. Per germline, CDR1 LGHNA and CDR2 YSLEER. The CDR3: CASSPGILMNQPQHF. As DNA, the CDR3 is TGCGCCAGCAGCCCGGGAATACTGATGAATCAGCCCCAGCATTTT.

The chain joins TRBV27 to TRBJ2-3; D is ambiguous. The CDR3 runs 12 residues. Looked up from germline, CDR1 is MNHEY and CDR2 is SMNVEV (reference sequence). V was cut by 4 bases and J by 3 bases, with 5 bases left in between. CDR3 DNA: TGTGCCAGCAGTTCTGGAACAGATACGCAGTATTTT. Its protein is CASSSGTDTQYF.

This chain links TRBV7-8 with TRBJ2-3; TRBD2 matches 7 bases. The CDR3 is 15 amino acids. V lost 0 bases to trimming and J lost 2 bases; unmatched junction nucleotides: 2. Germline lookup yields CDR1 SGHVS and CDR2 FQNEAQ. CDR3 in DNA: TGTGCCAGCAGCTTAGCGGGGGGGTTCACAGATACGCAGTATTTT. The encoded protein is CASSLAGGFTDTQYF.

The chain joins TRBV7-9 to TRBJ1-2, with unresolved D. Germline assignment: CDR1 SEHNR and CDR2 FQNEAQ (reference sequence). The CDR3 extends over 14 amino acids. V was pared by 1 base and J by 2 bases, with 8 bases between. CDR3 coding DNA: TGTGCCAGCAGCTTAGGCGGGGAGAACTATGGCTACACCTTC. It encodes CASSLGGENYGYTF.

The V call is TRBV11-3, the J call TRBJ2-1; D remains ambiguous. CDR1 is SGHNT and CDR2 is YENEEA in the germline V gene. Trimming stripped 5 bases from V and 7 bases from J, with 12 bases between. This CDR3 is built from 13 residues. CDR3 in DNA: TGTGCCAGCAGCACTATGGAAGGGAATGAGCAGTTCTTC. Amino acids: CASSTMEGNEQFF. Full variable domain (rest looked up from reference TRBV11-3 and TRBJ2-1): EAGVVQSPRYKIIEKKQPVAFWCNPISGHNTLYWYLQNLGQGPELLIRYENEEAVDDSQLPKDRFSAERLKGVDSTLKIQPAELGDSAVYLCASSTMEGNEQFFGPGTRLTVL.

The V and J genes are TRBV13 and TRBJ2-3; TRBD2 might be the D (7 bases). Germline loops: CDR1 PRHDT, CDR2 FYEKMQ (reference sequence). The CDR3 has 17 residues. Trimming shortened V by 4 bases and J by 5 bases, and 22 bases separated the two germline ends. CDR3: CASSSRGALSKGDTQYF. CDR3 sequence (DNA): TGTGCCAGCAGCTCTCGGGGGGCCCTATCTAAAGGAGATACGCAGTATTTT.

CDR3 bases: TGTGCCAGTAGTATAATCCGGTTCGGGCTCCTGAACACTGAAGCTTTCTTT. The encoded protein is CASSIIRFGLLNTEAFF. V gene TRBV19 combines with J gene TRBJ1-1, with unresolved D. The CDR3 sequence is 17 residues long. Trimming shortened V by 2 bases and J by 0 bases, and 16 bases separated the two germline ends. Germline V gene data show CDR1 as LNHDA and CDR2 as SQIVND (reference sequence).

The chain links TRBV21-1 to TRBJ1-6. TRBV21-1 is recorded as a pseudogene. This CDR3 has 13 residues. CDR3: CARQLGLDSPLHF. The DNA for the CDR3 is TGTGCCAGGCAGCTTGGACTGGATTCACCCCTCCACTTT.

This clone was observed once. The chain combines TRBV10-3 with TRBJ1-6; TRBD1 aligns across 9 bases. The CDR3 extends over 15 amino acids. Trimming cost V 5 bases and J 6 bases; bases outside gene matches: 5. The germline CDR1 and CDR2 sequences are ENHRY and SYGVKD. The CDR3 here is CAISNRDRANSPLHF. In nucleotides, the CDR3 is TGTGCCATCAGTAACCGGGACAGGGCTAATTCACCCCTCCACTTT.

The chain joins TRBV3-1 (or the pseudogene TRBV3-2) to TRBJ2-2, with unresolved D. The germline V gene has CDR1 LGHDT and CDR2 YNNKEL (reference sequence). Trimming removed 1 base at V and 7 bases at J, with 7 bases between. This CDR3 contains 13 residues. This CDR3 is CASSQALGGELFF. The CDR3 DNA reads TGTGCCAGCAGCCAAGCCTTGGGCGGGGAGCTGTTTTTT.

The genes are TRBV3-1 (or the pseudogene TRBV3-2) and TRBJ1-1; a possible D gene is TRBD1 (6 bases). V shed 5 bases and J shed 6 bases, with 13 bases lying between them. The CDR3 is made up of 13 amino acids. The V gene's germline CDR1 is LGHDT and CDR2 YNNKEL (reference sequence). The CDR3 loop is CASSIRGQPEAFF. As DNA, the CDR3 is TGTGCCAGCAGCATCCGTGGACAGCCTGAAGCTTTCTTT.

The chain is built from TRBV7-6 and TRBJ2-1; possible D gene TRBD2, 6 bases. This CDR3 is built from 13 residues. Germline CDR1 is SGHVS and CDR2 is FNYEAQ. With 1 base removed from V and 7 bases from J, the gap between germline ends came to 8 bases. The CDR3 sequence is CASSLDGGNEQFF. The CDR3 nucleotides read TGTGCCAGCAGCTTAGACGGGGGTAATGAGCAGTTCTTC.

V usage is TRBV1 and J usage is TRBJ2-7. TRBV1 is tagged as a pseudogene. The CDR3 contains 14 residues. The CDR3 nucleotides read TGCACCAGCAGCCAAGGTGAGGGGTCCTACGAGCAGTACTTC. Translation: CTSSQGEGSYEQYF.